This TCR beta chain stems from a study of neoadjuvant anti-PD-1 for oral cavity cancer. Whole-study context: Patients without progression received a fourth nivolumab dose around day 43, then surgical resection on days 50-56.

CDR1 is SNHLY and CDR2 is FYNNEI in the germline V gene. With 2 bases clipped from V and 2 bases from J, the junction kept 6 bases outside the gene matches. This CDR3 region has 16 residues. Indicated time point: after neoadjuvant nivolumab, at surgical resection. Measured with immunoSEQ multiplex PCR; TCRdb has only the in-frame clones, and not every one. The sample comprises tens of thousands of clones, 80% to 90% of which are singletons, and approximately 2.8% rests with the top ten. The chain recombines TRBV2 with TRBJ2-1; 7 nucleotides align to TRBD2. This receptor was taken from a person aged 35-79 years with oral cavity squamous cell carcinoma. Sequencing was performed on PBMCs, taken after nivolumab (anti-PD-1) treatment. CDR3 nucleotide sequence: TGTGCCAGCAGTGAAAAAGCGGGGATTGCCTACAATGAGCAGTTCTTC. It is translated as CASSEKAGIAYNEQFF.